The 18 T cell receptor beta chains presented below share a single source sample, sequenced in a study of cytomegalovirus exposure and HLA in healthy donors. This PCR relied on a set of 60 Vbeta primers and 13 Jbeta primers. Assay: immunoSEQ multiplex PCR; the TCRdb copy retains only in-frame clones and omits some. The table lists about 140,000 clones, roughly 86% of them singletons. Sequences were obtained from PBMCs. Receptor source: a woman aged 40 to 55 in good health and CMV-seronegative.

The CDR3 is CASSLLVENEQFF. CDR3 DNA: TGTGCCAGCAGCTTACTAGTGGAGAATGAGCAGTTCTTC. The V call is TRBV13, the J call TRBJ2-1; D gene unclear. Trimming stripped 2 bases from V and 7 bases from J, with 9 bases between. The CDR3 loop spans 13 amino acids. CDR1 and CDR2 (germline): PRHDT, FYEKMQ (reference sequence).

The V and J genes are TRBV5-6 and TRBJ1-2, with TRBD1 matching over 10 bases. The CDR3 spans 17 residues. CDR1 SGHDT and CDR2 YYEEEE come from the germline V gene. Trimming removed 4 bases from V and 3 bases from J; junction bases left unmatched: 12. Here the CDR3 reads CASSGKAGTGVDYGYTF. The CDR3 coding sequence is TGTGCCAGCAGCGGCAAGGCCGGGACAGGGGTTGACTATGGCTACACCTTC. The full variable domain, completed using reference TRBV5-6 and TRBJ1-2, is DAGVTQSPTHLIKTRGQQVTLRCSPKSGHDTVSWYQQALGQGPQFIFQYYEEEERQRGNFPDRFSGHQFPNYSSELNVNALLLGDSALYLCASSGKAGTGVDYGYTFGSGTRLTVV.

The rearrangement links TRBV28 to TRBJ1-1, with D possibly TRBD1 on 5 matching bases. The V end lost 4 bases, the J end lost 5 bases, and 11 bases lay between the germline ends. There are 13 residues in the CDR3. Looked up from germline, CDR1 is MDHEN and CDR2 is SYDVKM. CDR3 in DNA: TGTGCCAGCAGTTCCCCCGCAGGGACTGAAGCTTTCTTT. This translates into CASSSPAGTEAFF.

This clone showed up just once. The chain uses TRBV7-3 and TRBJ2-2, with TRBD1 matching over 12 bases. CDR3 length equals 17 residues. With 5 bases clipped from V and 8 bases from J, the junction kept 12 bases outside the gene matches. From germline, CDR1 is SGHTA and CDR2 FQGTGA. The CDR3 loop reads CASSKSKGQGARGELFF. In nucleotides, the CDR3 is TGTGCCAGCAGCAAGAGCAAGGGACAGGGGGCGCGGGGGGAGCTGTTTTTT.

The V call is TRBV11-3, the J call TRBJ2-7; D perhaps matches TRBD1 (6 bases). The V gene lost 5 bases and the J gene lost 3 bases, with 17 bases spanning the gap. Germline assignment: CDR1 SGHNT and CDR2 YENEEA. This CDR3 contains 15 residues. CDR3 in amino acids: CASSPQMTGNYEQYF. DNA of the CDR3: TGTGCCAGCAGCCCCCAAATGACAGGAAACTACGAGCAGTACTTC.

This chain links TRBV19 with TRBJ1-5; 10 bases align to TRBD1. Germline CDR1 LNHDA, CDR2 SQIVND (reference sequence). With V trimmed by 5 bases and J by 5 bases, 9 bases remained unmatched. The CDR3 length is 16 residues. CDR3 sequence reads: CASSRTDRGLYQPQHF. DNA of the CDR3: TGTGCCAGTAGTCGGACCGACAGGGGGCTGTATCAGCCCCAGCATTTT.

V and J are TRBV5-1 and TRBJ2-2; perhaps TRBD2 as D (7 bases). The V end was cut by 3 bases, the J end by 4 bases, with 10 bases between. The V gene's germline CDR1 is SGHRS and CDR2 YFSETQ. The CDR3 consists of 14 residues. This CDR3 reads CASSWGGGTGELFF. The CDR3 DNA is TGCGCCAGCAGCTGGGGGGGCGGCACCGGGGAGCTGTTTTTT.

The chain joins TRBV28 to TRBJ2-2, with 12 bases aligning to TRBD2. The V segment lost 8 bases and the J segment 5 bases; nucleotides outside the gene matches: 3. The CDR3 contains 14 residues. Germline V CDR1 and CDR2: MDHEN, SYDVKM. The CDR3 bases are TGTGCCAGCTTCCTAGCGGGAGGGACCGGGGAGCTGTTTTTT. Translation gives CASFLAGGTGELFF.

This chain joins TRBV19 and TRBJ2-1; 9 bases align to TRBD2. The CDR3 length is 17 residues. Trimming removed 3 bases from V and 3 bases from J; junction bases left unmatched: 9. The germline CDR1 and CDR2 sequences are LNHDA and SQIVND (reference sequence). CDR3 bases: TGTGCCAGTAGTATGCAGACGGGACTAGCTGTCTACAATGAGCAGTTCTTC. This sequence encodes CASSMQTGLAVYNEQFF.

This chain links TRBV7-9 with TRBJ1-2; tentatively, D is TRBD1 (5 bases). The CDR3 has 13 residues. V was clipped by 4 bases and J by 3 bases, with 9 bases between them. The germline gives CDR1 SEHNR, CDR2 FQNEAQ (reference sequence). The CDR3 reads CASSSGGDYGYTF. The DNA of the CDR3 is TGTGCCAGCAGCTCGGGAGGGGACTATGGCTACACCTTC.

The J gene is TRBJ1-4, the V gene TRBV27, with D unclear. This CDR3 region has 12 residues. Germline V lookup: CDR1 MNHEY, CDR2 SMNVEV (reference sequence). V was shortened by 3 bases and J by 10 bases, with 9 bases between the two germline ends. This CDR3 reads CASSFTRGKLFF. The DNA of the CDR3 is TGTGCCAGCAGTTTTACTCGTGGAAAACTGTTTTTT. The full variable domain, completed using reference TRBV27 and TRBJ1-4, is EAQVTQNPRYLITVTGKKLTVTCSQNMNHEYMSWYRQDPGLGLRQIYYSMNVEVTDKGDVPEGYKVSRKEKRNFPLILESPSPNQTSLYFCASSFTRGKLFFGSGTQLSVL.

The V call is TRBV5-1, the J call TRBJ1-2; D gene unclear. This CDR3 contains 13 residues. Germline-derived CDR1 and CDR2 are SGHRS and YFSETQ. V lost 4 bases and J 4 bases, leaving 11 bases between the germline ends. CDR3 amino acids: CASSNGEGYGYTF. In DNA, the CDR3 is TGCGCCAGCAGCAACGGGGAGGGCTATGGCTACACCTTC.

DNA for the CDR3: TGTGCCAGCAGTGAACTCCAGTCCACTGAAGCTTTCTTT. As protein: CASSELQSTEAFF. The rearrangement joins TRBV6-1 to TRBJ1-1, with no clear D. Germline V gene data show CDR1 as MNHNS and CDR2 as SASEGT. V was pared by 2 bases and J by 4 bases, with 8 bases between. The CDR3 has 13 amino acids.

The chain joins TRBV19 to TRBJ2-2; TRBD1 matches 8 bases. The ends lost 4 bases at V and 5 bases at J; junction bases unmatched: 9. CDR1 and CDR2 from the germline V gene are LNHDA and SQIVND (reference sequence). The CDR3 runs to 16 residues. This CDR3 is CASSTTGERGTGELFF. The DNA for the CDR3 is TGTGCCAGTAGTACGACAGGGGAAAGGGGAACCGGGGAGCTGTTTTTT. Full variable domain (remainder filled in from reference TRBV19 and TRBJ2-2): DGGITQSPKYLFRKEGQNVTLSCEQNLNHDAMYWYRQDPGQGLRLIYYSQIVNDFQKGDIAEGYSVSREKKESFPLTVTSAQKNPTAFYLCASSTTGERGTGELFFGEGSRLTVL.

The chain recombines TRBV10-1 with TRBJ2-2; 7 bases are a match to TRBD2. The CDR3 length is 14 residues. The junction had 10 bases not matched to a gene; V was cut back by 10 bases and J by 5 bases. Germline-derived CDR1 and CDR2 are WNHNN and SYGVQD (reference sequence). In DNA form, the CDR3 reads TGCGCCACCGAAAAGGGCGGGAGTACCGGGGAGCTGTTTTTT. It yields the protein CATEKGGSTGELFF.

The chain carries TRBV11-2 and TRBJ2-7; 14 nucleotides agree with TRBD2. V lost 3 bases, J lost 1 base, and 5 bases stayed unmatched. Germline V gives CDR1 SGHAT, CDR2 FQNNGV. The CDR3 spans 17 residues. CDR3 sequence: CASSFGTSGSSSYEQYF. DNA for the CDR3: TGTGCCAGCAGCTTTGGGACTAGCGGGAGTTCATCCTACGAGCAGTACTTC.

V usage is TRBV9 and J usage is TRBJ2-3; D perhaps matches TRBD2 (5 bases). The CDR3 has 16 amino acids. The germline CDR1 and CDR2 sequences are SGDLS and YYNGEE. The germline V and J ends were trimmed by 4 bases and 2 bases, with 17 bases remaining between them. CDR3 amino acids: CASSSLGDLLTDTQYF. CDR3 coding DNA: TGTGCCAGCAGCTCCCTCGGGGATCTCCTCACAGATACGCAGTATTTT. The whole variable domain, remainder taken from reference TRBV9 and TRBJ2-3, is DSGVTQTPKHLITATGQRVTLRCSPRSGDLSVYWYQQSLDQGLQFLIQYYNGEERAKGNILERFSAQQFPDLHSELNLSSLELGDSALYFCASSSLGDLLTDTQYFGPGTRLTVL.

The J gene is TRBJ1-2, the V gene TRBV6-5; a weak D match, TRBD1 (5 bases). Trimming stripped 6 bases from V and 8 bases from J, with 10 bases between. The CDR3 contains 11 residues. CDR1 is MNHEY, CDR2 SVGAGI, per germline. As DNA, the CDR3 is TGTGCCAGCAGCCCCGGGGGGGGCTACACCTTC. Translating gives CASSPGGGYTF.